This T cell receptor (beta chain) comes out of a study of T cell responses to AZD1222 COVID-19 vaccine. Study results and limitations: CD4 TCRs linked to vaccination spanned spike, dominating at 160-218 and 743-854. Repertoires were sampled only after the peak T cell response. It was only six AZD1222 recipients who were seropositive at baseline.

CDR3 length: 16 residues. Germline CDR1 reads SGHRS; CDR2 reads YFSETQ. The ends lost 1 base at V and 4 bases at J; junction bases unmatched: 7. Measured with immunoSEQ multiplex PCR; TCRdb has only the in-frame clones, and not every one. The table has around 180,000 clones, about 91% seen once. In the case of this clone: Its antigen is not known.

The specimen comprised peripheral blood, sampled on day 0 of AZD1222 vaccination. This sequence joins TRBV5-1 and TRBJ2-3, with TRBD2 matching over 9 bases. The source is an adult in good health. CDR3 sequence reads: CASSLFAGGLPDTQYF. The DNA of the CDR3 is TGCGCCAGCAGCTTGTTTGCGGGAGGGCTGCCAGATACGCAGTATTTT.